The text below deals with one T cell receptor (beta chain). Its ends do not fully match the called genes, so a read error is possible. The CDR3 has 15 residues. Per germline, CDR1 LNHDA and CDR2 SQIVND (reference sequence). This record comes from a study of cytomegalovirus exposure and HLA in healthy donors. The PCR had 60 Vbeta and 13 Jbeta primers. Profiling relied on immunoSEQ multiplex PCR, and the TCRdb table lists in-frame clones only, not all of them. The repertoire holds about 120,000 clones, with less than 85% as singletons. This chain joins TRBV19 and TRBJ2-2; tentatively, D is TRBD2 (5 bases). The TCR was taken from a man between 18 and 29 years old in good health and CMV-seropositive. Sequenced: PBMCs. The CDR3 reads CASSKTTTNTGELFF. The CDR3 DNA reads TGTGCCAGCAGTAAAACGACTACGAACACCGGGGAGCTGTTTTTT.